Below, 28 T cell receptor beta chains from the same sample are listed, as sequenced in a study of cytotoxic CD8 clonotypes in ibrutinib-treated CLL. Measured with immunoSEQ multiplex PCR; TCRdb has only the in-frame clones, and not every one. The sample shows 150,000 or so clones, approximately 80% of them seen only once. Here the sequenced sample was PBMCs, taken after 12 months of ibrutinib treatment. The receptors were gathered from a human donor with chronic lymphocytic leukemia.

Remarks on this clone: The junction differs from germline at one of its ends, possibly a read error. This chain links TRBV18 with TRBJ2-7; 9 bases are a match to TRBD1. Germline assignment: CDR1 KGHSH and CDR2 LQKENI. The CDR3 extends over 12 amino acids. CDR3 loop: CASSPDTGGRNF. CDR3 DNA sequence: TGTGCCAGCTCACCGGACACAGGGGGCAGGAACTTC.

The V gene is TRBV7-9, the J gene TRBJ1-1; unclear D gene. With 6 bases removed from V and 4 bases from J, the gap between germline ends came to 15 bases. The CDR3 has 14 amino acids. In germline, CDR1 is SEHNR, CDR2 FQNEAQ (reference sequence). CDR3 amino acids: CASRYAPEGTEAFF. The CDR3, as DNA: TGTGCCAGCAGATACGCCCCAGAGGGCACTGAAGCTTTCTTT.

The genes are TRBV6-4 and TRBJ2-3; D is possibly TRBD2 (7 bases). The CDR3 covers 14 residues. Germline V gene data show CDR1 as MRHNA and CDR2 as SNTAGT. The V end was cut by 10 bases, the J end by 3 bases, with 17 bases between. CDR3: CATRLEGGTDTQYF. The DNA of the CDR3 is TGTGCCACCCGGCTGGAGGGGGGGACAGATACGCAGTATTTT.

This rearrangement joins TRBV5-1 to TRBJ1-2; TRBD1 matches 10 bases. The germline gives CDR1 SGHRS, CDR2 YFSETQ. J was trimmed by 6 bases and V by 0 bases; bases with no gene match: 5. This CDR3 is 15 amino acids long. This CDR3 reads CASSLARDRGDGYTF. For the CDR3, the DNA is TGCGCCAGCAGCTTGGCCCGGGACAGGGGAGATGGCTACACCTTC. Full variable domain (remainder filled in from reference TRBV5-1 and TRBJ1-2): KAGVTQTPRYLIKTRGQQVTLSCSPISGHRSVSWYQQTPGQGLQFLFEYFSETQRNKGNFPGRFSGRQFSNSRSEMNVSTLELGDSALYLCASSLARDRGDGYTFGSGTRLTVV.

In its sample, this clone was seen once. This chain connects TRBV5-3 to TRBJ2-2; 8 bases line up with TRBD1. TRBV5-3 is labeled an ORF, and its function is uncertain. The CDR3 sequence is 16 residues long. V shed 4 bases and J 3 bases; nucleotides not matched to a gene: 8. The CDR3 DNA sequence: TGTGCCAGAAGCGTCGGACAGGGTTGTTACACCGGGGAGCTGTTTTTT. It yields the protein CARSVGQGCYTGELFF.

The rearrangement uses TRBV11-3 and TRBJ1-3; the match to TRBD1 covers 8 bases. V lost 3 bases and J lost 0; bases outside the gene matches: 4. Germline V lookup: CDR1 SGHNT, CDR2 YENEEA. The CDR3 runs to 16 residues. The CDR3 spells CASSLGGTGSGNTIYF. CDR3 bases: TGTGCCAGCAGCTTGGGGGGGACAGGCTCTGGAAACACCATATATTTT.

The V and J genes are TRBV5-6 and TRBJ2-5, with D possibly TRBD1 on 5 matching bases. The J call is doubtful: the DNA matches TRBJ2-7 better. CDR3 length: 14 residues. The germline V gene encodes CDR1 SGHDT and CDR2 YYEEEE. CDR3 loop: CASSLADQGYEQYF. The DNA for the CDR3 is TGTGCCAGCAGCTTGGCCGATCAGGGCTACGAGCAGTACTTC.

This clone was seen a handful of times. J is TRBJ2-2 and V is TRBV13; 11 bases map to TRBD2. V was pared by 5 bases and J by 4 bases, with 9 bases of the junction left unmatched. CDR3 length equals 17 residues. From germline, CDR1 is PRHDT and CDR2 FYEKMQ (reference sequence). CDR3 sequence reads: CASSPPPGTSGTGELFF. CDR3 DNA: TGTGCCAGCAGCCCCCCACCCGGGACTAGCGGCACCGGGGAGCTGTTTTTT.

V usage is TRBV28 and J usage is TRBJ1-1; 7 nucleotides match TRBD1. The CDR3 is made up of 15 amino acids. Losses at the gene ends were 3 bases for V and 0 bases for J; bases not matched to a gene: 4. Germline assignment: CDR1 MDHEN and CDR2 SYDVKM. CDR3 DNA sequence: TGTGCCAGCAGTTTGGTCGGACAGGTGAACACTGAAGCTTTCTTT. It is translated as CASSLVGQVNTEAFF.

This clone is a singleton in its sample. The chain couples TRBV19 to TRBJ2-5; possible D gene TRBD1, 6 bases. With 4 bases removed from V and 1 base from J, the gap between germline ends came to 7 bases. The V gene's germline CDR1 is LNHDA and CDR2 SQIVND (reference sequence). CDR3 size: 13 residues. The CDR3 reads CASSRGPQETQYF. CDR3 bases: TGTGCCAGTAGTAGGGGGCCCCAAGAGACCCAGTACTTC.

There are a few counts of this clone. The chain links TRBV19 to TRBJ1-4, with D perhaps matching TRBD1 (6 bases). V lost 6 bases, J lost 0 bases, and 14 bases lay in between. CDR3 length: 16 residues. Germline loops: CDR1 LNHDA, CDR2 SQIVND (reference sequence). CDR3 DNA: TGTGCCAGTAGCACAACAGGGAGGGCAACTAATGAAAAACTGTTTTTT. Amino acids: CASSTTGRATNEKLFF.

The chain links TRBV7-9 to TRBJ2-3; D assignment may be TRBD1 or TRBD2 (5 bases each). Germline V gene lookup returns CDR1 SEHNR and CDR2 FQNEAQ (reference sequence). The CDR3 spans 15 residues. The V gene lost 5 bases and the J gene lost 2 bases, with 14 bases spanning the gap. As DNA, the CDR3 is TGTGCCAGCAGCAGTAGAGGGACCAACACAGATACGCAGTATTTT. Translated: CASSSRGTNTDTQYF.

The genes are TRBV7-7 and TRBJ1-5, with D uncertain. This CDR3 comprises 13 residues. Trimming removed 2 bases from V and 3 bases from J, with 5 bases in between. Germline loops: CDR1 SSHAT, CDR2 FNYEAQ (reference sequence). This CDR3 is CASSLSPNQPQHF. The CDR3, as DNA: TGTGCCAGCAGCTTAAGCCCCAATCAGCCCCAGCATTTT.

The chain uses TRBV6-5 and TRBJ1-2; D might be TRBD1 (5 bases). CDR3 length: 15 residues. The V gene's germline CDR1 is MNHEY and CDR2 SVGAGI. Trimming pared 0 bases from V and 2 bases from J, leaving 10 bases between. DNA for the CDR3: TGTGCCAGCAGTTACTCGATTGGGGCGAACTATGGCTACACCTTC. Its protein is CASSYSIGANYGYTF.

Written as DNA, the CDR3 is TGTGCCAGCAGCAGAGCGGGGACATCCTACAATGAGCAGTTCTTC. Its translation is CASSRAGTSYNEQFF. This chain connects TRBV7-6 to TRBJ2-1; D may be TRBD2 (7 bases). V lost 5 bases to trimming and J lost 1 base, with 12 bases between them. CDR1 is SGHVS, CDR2 FNYEAQ, per germline. The CDR3 has 15 residues.

This clone was seen only a few times. The chain uses TRBV28 and TRBJ1-2; 7 nucleotides align to TRBD1. CDR1 and CDR2 from the germline V gene are MDHEN and SYDVKM. CDR3 length: 17 amino acids. J lost 4 bases, V lost 4 bases, and 15 bases had no gene match. The CDR3 region has the DNA TGTGCCAGCAGTTCTCGACAGGGCCGTCCGGGGGGCTATGGCTACACCTTC. Its protein product is CASSSRQGRPGGYGYTF.

This rearrangement joins TRBV7-2 to TRBJ2-7; either TRBD1 or TRBD2 may fit D (6 bases each). Trimming stripped 0 bases from V and 2 bases from J, with 14 bases between. The CDR3 sequence is 16 residues long. Germline assignment: CDR1 SGHTA and CDR2 FQGNSA. The CDR3 coding sequence is TGTGCCAGCAGCTTAGCCGGGGGCGGCGCTACCTACGAGCAGTACTTC. Amino acids: CASSLAGGGATYEQYF.

The genes are TRBV7-3 and TRBJ2-1; 8 bases fit TRBD2. V was clipped by 5 bases and J by 5 bases; unmatched bases: 5. The CDR3 length is 14 residues. In germline, CDR1 is SGHTA, CDR2 FQGTGA. The CDR3 is CASSHGTRNNEQFF. CDR3 in DNA: TGTGCCAGCAGCCATGGGACTAGAAACAATGAGCAGTTCTTC.

This clone was counted a single time. This CDR3 is CASSLTGLHEKLFF. CDR3 sequence (DNA): TGTGCCAGCAGCCTGACAGGGCTTCATGAAAAACTGTTTTTT. This chain uses TRBV5-8 with TRBJ1-4; 7 positions match TRBD1. This CDR3 is 14 amino acids long. Germline V gene lookup returns CDR1 SGHTS and CDR2 YDEGEE. J was trimmed by 6 bases and V by 4 bases; bases with no gene match: 6.

The V and J genes are TRBV27 and TRBJ2-5; 9 nucleotides align to TRBD1. CDR3 length equals 16 residues. The V gene's germline CDR1 is MNHEY and CDR2 SMNVEV (reference sequence). V shed 5 bases, J shed 7 bases, and the junction held 14 bases outside the gene matches. The CDR3 region is CASSTHSGQGIATQYF. CDR3 sequence (DNA): TGTGCCAGCAGTACCCACTCCGGACAGGGGATTGCGACCCAGTACTTC.

This chain joins TRBV6-5 and TRBJ2-1; D is unresolved. This CDR3 spans 12 amino acids. The germline V and J ends were trimmed by 2 bases and 7 bases, with 6 bases remaining between them. Germline lookup yields CDR1 MNHEY and CDR2 SVGAGI. The CDR3 region is CASSYGSNEQFF. As DNA, the CDR3 is TGTGCCAGCAGTTACGGCTCGAATGAGCAGTTCTTC.

The chain uses TRBV10-3 and TRBJ2-3; the D call may be TRBD1 or TRBD2 (6 bases each). V was pared by 11 bases and J by 3 bases, with 15 bases between. The CDR3 loop spans 13 amino acids. The germline CDR1 and CDR2 sequences are ENHRY and SYGVKD. The DNA for the CDR3 is TGTGCCTTCAAGGGGGGCGTGACAGATACGCAGTATTTT. Translated, it gives CAFKGGVTDTQYF.

The genes are TRBV4-1 and TRBJ1-2, with unresolved D. This CDR3 spans 14 amino acids. Looked up from germline, CDR1 is MGHRA and CDR2 is YSYEKL. V dropped 1 base and J dropped 6 bases, with 12 bases sitting between them. In DNA form, the CDR3 reads TGCGCCAGCAGCCAAGGGTCAGGCCCGGATGGCTACACCTTC. This sequence encodes CASSQGSGPDGYTF.

V gene TRBV7-2 combines with J gene TRBJ1-5, with D perhaps TRBD1 (5 bases). The V gene's germline CDR1 is SGHTA and CDR2 FQGNSA. V was clipped by 1 base and J by 2 bases, with 6 bases between them. CDR3 length: 14 residues. The CDR3 spells CASSLVQGNQPQHF. DNA of the CDR3: TGTGCCAGCAGCTTAGTACAGGGCAATCAGCCCCAGCATTTT. The whole variable domain, filled in from reference TRBV7-2 and TRBJ1-5, reads GAGVSQSPSNKVTEKGKDVELRCDPISGHTALYWYRQSLGQGLEFLIYFQGNSAPDKSGLPSDRFSAERTGGSVSTLTIQRTQQEDSAVYLCASSLVQGNQPQHFGDGTRLSIL.

The chain employs TRBV6-5 and TRBJ2-7; D gene ambiguous. V was clipped by 5 bases and J by 6 bases, with 8 bases between them. The germline V gene has CDR1 MNHEY and CDR2 SVGAGI. CDR3 size: 11 residues. The DNA for the CDR3 is TGTGCCAGCAGTGTCCTTAGCGAGCAGTACTTC. Translation: CASSVLSEQYF.

The gene calls are TRBV4-3 and TRBJ2-7, with 10 bases fitting TRBD1. This CDR3 region has 16 residues. The germline CDR1 and CDR2 sequences are LGHNA and YSLEER. With 0 bases clipped from V and 5 bases from J, the junction kept 7 bases outside the gene matches. CDR3 DNA: TGCGCCAGCAGCCAAGATTACGGGACAGGGGACCACGAGCAGTACTTC. Translated: CASSQDYGTGDHEQYF.

The V gene is TRBV7-2, the J gene TRBJ2-7, with D perhaps matching TRBD1 (5 bases). Per germline, CDR1 SGHTA and CDR2 FQGNSA. Trimming took 1 base from V and 2 from J, leaving 24 bases between them. The CDR3 extends over 19 amino acids. The CDR3 nucleotides are TGTGCCAGCAGCTTAGTAGTGGCACTCCAGGGTAGGGTCCCCTACGAGCAGTACTTC. Amino acids: CASSLVVALQGRVPYEQYF.

This clone was detected a few times. The chain employs TRBV9 and TRBJ1-1, with D unresolved. This CDR3 is 13 amino acids long. Germline-derived CDR1 and CDR2 are SGDLS and YYNGEE. Trimming removed 0 bases at V and 1 base at J, with 4 bases between. CDR3 amino acids: CASSVEPNTEAFF. DNA of the CDR3: TGTGCCAGCAGCGTAGAGCCGAACACTGAAGCTTTCTTT.